Listed below are T cell receptor beta chains from one sample, sequenced in a study of response to subunit inactivated influenza vaccine. One entry per CDR3 protein results from TCRdb running MiXCR on the RT-PCR reads. Among under 800,000 distinct CDR3 sequences listed, roughly 13% were seen once. The specimen comprised PBMCs from blood, sampled roughly 15 days before vaccination. The origin of the receptors is a man aged 45-65 years who received an inactivated influenza vaccine. Both conserved end residues are part of each CDR3. A D gene is named only where the DNA matches it firmly. Not every row has a clone size; where given, it reads once, few, many or a size class.

d_call clone_size j_call v_call cdr3_aa cdr3_nt
NA NA TRBJ2-7 TRBV30 CAWTKGGGTYEQYF TGTGCCTGGACCAAGGGGGGAGGAACCTACGAGCAGTACTTC
NA few TRBJ2-5 TRBV7-2 CASSPLVAAPKETQYF TGTGCCAGCAGTCCGCTGGTGGCCGCCCCAAAAGAGACCCAGTACTTC
NA NA TRBJ2-5 TRBV12-3/TRBV12-4 CASRRSETQYF TGTGCCAGCAGGAGAAGTGAGACCCAGTACTTC
NA few TRBJ2-1 TRBV7-3 CASSHSGNSYNEQFF TGTGCCAGCAGCCATAGCGGAAACTCCTACAATGAGCAGTTCTTC
TRBD2 few TRBJ2-7 TRBV6-1 CASSLREGPYEQYF TGTGCCAGCAGTCTTCGGGAGGGCCCCTACGAGCAGTACTTC
NA few TRBJ1-5 TRBV4-3 CASSQDHQGRQPQHF TGCGCCAGCAGCCAAGATCACCAGGGTAGACAGCCCCAGCATTTT
NA many TRBJ1-1 TRBV5-5 CASSLVMREAFF TGTGCCAGCAGCTTAGTCATGAGGGAAGCTTTCTTT
NA NA TRBJ1-1 TRBV7-9 CASSLMGQDTEAFF TGTGCCAGCAGCTTAATGGGACAAGACACTGAAGCTTTCTTT
NA few TRBJ1-1 TRBV7-8 CASSPLVRGGAFF TGTGCCAGCAGCCCCCTGGTGAGAGGGGGAGCTTTCTTT
NA NA TRBJ2-6 TRBV14 CASSHQVGQTYSGANVLTF TGTGCCAGCAGCCATCAAGTAGGACAAACCTACTCTGGGGCCAACGTCCTGACTTTC
TRBD2 NA TRBJ2-7 TRBV12-3/TRBV12-4 CASSPLGLAAYEQYF TGTGCCAGCAGCCCCCTGGGACTAGCGGCCTACGAGCAGTACTTC
TRBD1 few TRBJ2-7 TRBV7-8 CASSVTGTPYEQYF TGTGCCAGCAGCGTGACAGGGACGCCCTACGAGCAGTACTTC
TRBD2 NA TRBJ2-1 TRBV6-2/TRBV6-3 CATRLAGGYNEQFF TGTGCCACCAGACTAGCGGGAGGGTACAATGAGCAGTTCTTC
NA NA TRBJ2-2 TRBV6-5 CASSYLLDPRRATGELFF TGTGCCAGCAGTTACCTCCTGGACCCGAGGAGGGCTACCGGGGAGCTGTTTTTT
TRBD1 NA TRBJ2-5 TRBV29-1 CSVETGVQETQYF TGCAGCGTTGAGACAGGGGTTCAAGAGACCCAGTACTTC
TRBD2 NA TRBJ2-6 TRBV20-1 CSARRAGGTGANVLTF TGCAGTGCTAGGAGAGCGGGAGGGACTGGGGCCAACGTCCTGACTTTC
TRBD1 NA TRBJ1-2 TRBV5-1 CASSYQGDANYGYTF TGCGCCAGCAGCTATCAGGGGGATGCTAACTATGGCTACACCTTC
TRBD1 few TRBJ2-5 TRBV15 CATVSGGKSDPQETQYF TGTGCCACCGTTTCAGGGGGCAAGAGCGACCCGCAAGAGACCCAGTACTTC
NA NA TRBJ2-7 TRBV6-2/TRBV6-3 CASTSVRLEQYF TGTGCCAGCACCTCGGTCCGGCTCGAGCAGTACTTC
TRBD1 NA TRBJ1-5 TRBV3-1 CASSLGTGGQHF TGTGCCAGCAGCCTAGGGACAGGGGGACAGCATTTT
NA few TRBJ1-6 TRBV12-3/TRBV12-4 CASRVQGGGSPLHF TGTGCCAGCAGGGTTCAGGGTGGTGGTTCACCCCTCCACTTT
NA NA TRBJ2-5 TRBV14 CASSQNTLRFGETQYF TGTGCCAGCAGCCAAAATACGTTGAGGTTTGGGGAGACCCAGTACTTC
NA many TRBJ2-2 TRBV12-3/TRBV12-4 CASSLFTSSNTGELFF TGTGCCAGCAGTTTGTTCACTAGCTCGAACACCGGGGAGCTGTTTTTT
TRBD1 NA TRBJ1-2 TRBV10-3 CAISKVGGGDAHGYTF TGTGCCATCAGTAAAGTAGGAGGGGGCGACGCTCATGGCTACACCTTC
NA NA TRBJ2-3 TRBV4-3 CASSPRMGARTDTQYF TGCGCCAGCAGCCCCCGTATGGGGGCGCGGACAGATACGCAGTATTTT
NA few TRBJ2-7 TRBV5-1 CASSPTSHYEQYF TGCGCCAGCAGCCCAACTAGCCACTACGAGCAGTACTTC